These 15 T cell receptor beta chains were sequenced from one sample in a study of blood T cell repertoires in COVID-19. Repertoires were generated with immunoSEQ multiplex PCR, while TCRdb's copy carries only in-frame clones and drops some. The sample yields hundreds of thousands of clones, around three quarters seen once. The sequenced sample consisted of peripheral blood. All receptors derive from a woman older than 75 with acute or convalescent COVID-19.

The chain recombines TRBV24-1 with TRBJ2-1; 8 bases fit TRBD1. Trimming took 3 bases from V and 6 from J; bases not matched to a gene: 9. The CDR3 spans 16 residues. Germline V gives CDR1 KGHDR, CDR2 SFDVKD. The CDR3 nucleotides read TGTGCCACCAGTGATACGCCCAGGACAGGGATCAATGAGCAGTTCTTC. Protein product: CATSDTPRTGINEQFF.

V gene TRBV4-1 combines with J gene TRBJ2-6; maybe TRBD2 (5 bases). Germline V gene sequence: CDR1 MGHRA, CDR2 YSYEKL. Trimming left V 4 bases short and J 0 bases short, with 19 bases between. The CDR3 totals 19 residues. The CDR3 sequence is CASSPSMRGSSSGANVLTF. The CDR3, as DNA: TGCGCCAGCAGCCCGAGTATGCGCGGGTCCAGCTCTGGGGCCAACGTCCTGACTTTC.

The chain combines TRBV19 with TRBJ2-2; a weak D match, TRBD1 (5 bases). CDR1 and CDR2 (germline): LNHDA, SQIVND (reference sequence). The CDR3 has 15 amino acids. The V end was cut by 3 bases, the J end by 6 bases, with 14 bases between. The CDR3 loop reads CASSIQGLVSGELFF. DNA of the CDR3: TGTGCCAGTAGTATTCAGGGATTAGTGTCCGGGGAGCTGTTTTTT.

This clone was recorded a few times. The junction and the germline gene differ at one end; a read error may be behind it. The chain employs TRBV12-3 or TRBV12-4 and TRBJ1-4; a weak D match, TRBD1 (5 bases). There are 12 residues in the CDR3. The CDR3 bases are TGTGCCAGCAGTTTAGCTGGCGGGGGGAAGCCATTT. Protein: CASSLAGGGKPF.

The chain employs TRBV19 and TRBJ1-1; a possible D gene is TRBD1 (5 bases). In germline, CDR1 is LNHDA, CDR2 SQIVND (reference sequence). V dropped 5 bases and J dropped 0 bases, with 10 bases sitting between them. The CDR3 loop spans 14 amino acids. The CDR3 protein is CASSAPGLNTEAFF. The DNA for the CDR3 is TGTGCCAGTAGTGCTCCAGGGTTGAACACTGAAGCTTTCTTT.

Worth noting for this clone: Germline and junction disagree at one end, which may indicate a read error. The chain joins TRBV7-2 to TRBJ2-3, with D possibly being TRBD1 (7 bases). Germline lookup yields CDR1 SGHTA and CDR2 FQGNSA. This CDR3 has 15 residues. The chain's CDR3 is CAGSLGGGTTDTQYF. CDR3 sequence (DNA): TGTGCCGGCAGCTTAGGGGGCGGGACCACAGATACGCAGTATTTT.

The CDR3 protein is CATVSGGNTDTQYF. CDR3 bases: TGTGCCACCGTGAGCGGGGGCAACACAGATACGCAGTATTTT. This chain links TRBV6-5 with TRBJ2-3; 8 bases fit TRBD2. Per germline, CDR1 MNHEY and CDR2 SVGAGI. CDR3 size: 14 residues. V trimming: 10 bases; J trimming: 2 bases; junction bases outside the gene matches: 8.

There are many counts of this clone. The V call is TRBV29-1, the J call TRBJ1-2; 8 nucleotides line up with TRBD1. Germline lookup yields CDR1 SQVTM and CDR2 ANQGSEA. V lost 8 bases and J lost 5; bases outside the gene matches: 7. The length of the CDR3 is 12 residues. CDR3 sequence (DNA): TGCAGCTCAGGGGGCGCGGGGTATGGCTACACCTTC. Its protein product is CSSGGAGYGYTF.

The chain carries TRBV27 and TRBJ1-2; 10 bases map to TRBD1. V shed 6 bases and J 8 bases; nucleotides not matched to a gene: 6. From germline, CDR1 is MNHEY and CDR2 SMNVEV (reference sequence). The CDR3 has 13 amino acids. CDR3 region: CASSRTGGVGYTF. Written as DNA, the CDR3 is TGTGCCAGCAGCCGGACAGGGGGTGTGGGCTACACCTTC.

This clone appeared a single time. The chain recombines TRBV7-2 with TRBJ1-3; D is uncertain. CDR1 and CDR2 (germline): SGHTA, FQGNSA. V lost 1 base, J lost 5 bases, and 15 bases lay in between. The CDR3 has 16 amino acids. The CDR3 DNA is TGTGCCAGCAGCTTAGAGCTCGGCGGTGCGCGAAACACCATATATTTT. Protein product: CASSLELGGARNTIYF.

Only a few counts were recorded for this clone. The chain carries TRBV7-2 and TRBJ2-5, with 12 nucleotides matching TRBD2. Per the germline V gene, CDR1 is SGHTA and CDR2 is FQGNSA. After removal of 3 bases from V and 4 bases from J, the junction contained 9 bases not matched to a gene. The CDR3 covers 17 residues. The CDR3 spells CASSLVSSGGAGETQYF. The DNA for the CDR3 is TGTGCCAGCAGCTTGGTGTCTAGCGGGGGGGCCGGAGAGACCCAGTACTTC.

This chain connects TRBV18 to TRBJ1-4; TRBD1 aligns across 9 bases. V dropped 5 bases and J dropped 4; count of bases not matched to a gene: 8. In germline, CDR1 is KGHSH, CDR2 LQKENI. The CDR3 totals 16 residues. The CDR3 sequence: CASSSMTGGSNEKLFF. The CDR3 DNA follows: TGTGCCAGCTCAAGTATGACAGGGGGAAGTAATGAAAAACTGTTTTTT.

Details on this clone: Within the sample, other DNA sequences also encode this same CDR3. The chain is built from TRBV19 and TRBJ1-1; tentatively, D is TRBD1 (6 bases). CDR3 length equals 15 residues. Deletions cut 1 base from V and 0 bases from J, with 9 bases between. Per the germline V gene, CDR1 is LNHDA and CDR2 is SQIVND (reference sequence). The CDR3 DNA reads as TGTGCCAGTAGTATAGTGGGACAACTGAACACTGAAGCTTTCTTT. Translated: CASSIVGQLNTEAFF.

This clone was seen just once. The V gene is TRBV7-9, the J gene TRBJ2-7; 10 nucleotides align to TRBD1. With V trimmed by 5 bases and J by 5 bases, 9 bases remained unmatched. Germline assignment: CDR1 SEHNR and CDR2 FQNEAQ (reference sequence). The CDR3 loop spans 15 amino acids. The CDR3 nucleotides read TGTGCCAGCAGCATAGGACAGGGGGTGCTCGACGAGCAGTACTTC. Protein sequence: CASSIGQGVLDEQYF.

This sequence joins TRBV9 and TRBJ2-7, with D hard to call. CDR3 length: 13 residues. Deletions cut 0 bases from V and 6 bases from J, with 10 bases between. CDR1 is SGDLS and CDR2 is YYNGEE in the germline V gene. CDR3 coding DNA: TGTGCCAGCAGCGTAGATGGCAGCGCCGAGCAGTACTTC. Translation: CASSVDGSAEQYF.